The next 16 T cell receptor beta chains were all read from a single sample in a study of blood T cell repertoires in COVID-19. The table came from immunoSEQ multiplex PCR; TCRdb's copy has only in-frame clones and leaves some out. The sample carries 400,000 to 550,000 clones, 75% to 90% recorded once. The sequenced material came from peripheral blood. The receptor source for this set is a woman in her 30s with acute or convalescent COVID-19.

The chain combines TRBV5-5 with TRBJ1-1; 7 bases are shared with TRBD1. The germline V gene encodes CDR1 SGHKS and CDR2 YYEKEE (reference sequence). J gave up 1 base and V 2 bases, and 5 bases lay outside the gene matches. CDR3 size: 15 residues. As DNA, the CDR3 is TGTGCCAGCAGCTTACAGGGGACAAGGAACACTGAAGCTTTCTTT. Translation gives CASSLQGTRNTEAFF.

The CDR3 sequence: CASSTSGPGGNQPQHF. The CDR3 DNA reads as TGTGCCAGTAGTACCTCCGGTCCGGGAGGCAATCAGCCCCAGCATTTT. V gene TRBV19 combines with J gene TRBJ1-5; no reliable D call. Germline loops: CDR1 LNHDA, CDR2 SQIVND (reference sequence). This CDR3 has 16 amino acids. The V and J ends lost 4 bases and 2 bases respectively, with 15 bases between them.

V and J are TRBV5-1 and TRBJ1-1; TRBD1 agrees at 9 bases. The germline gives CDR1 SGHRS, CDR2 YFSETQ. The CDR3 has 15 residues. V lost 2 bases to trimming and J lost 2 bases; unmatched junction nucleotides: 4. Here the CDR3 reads CASSFQQGANTEAFF. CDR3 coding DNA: TGCGCCAGCAGCTTCCAACAGGGGGCTAACACTGAAGCTTTCTTT.

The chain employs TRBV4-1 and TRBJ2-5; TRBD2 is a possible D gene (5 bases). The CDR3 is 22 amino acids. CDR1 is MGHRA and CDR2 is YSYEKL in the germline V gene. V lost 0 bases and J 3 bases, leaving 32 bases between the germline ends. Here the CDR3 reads CASSQDRSLGSSQARRKETQYF. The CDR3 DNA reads TGCGCCAGCAGCCAAGATAGGTCTCTGGGTTCTAGCCAAGCCCGCCGGAAAGAGACCCAGTACTTC.

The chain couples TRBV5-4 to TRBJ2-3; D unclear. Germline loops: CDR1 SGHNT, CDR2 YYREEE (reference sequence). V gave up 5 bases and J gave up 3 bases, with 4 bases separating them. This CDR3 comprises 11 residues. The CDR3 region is CASSQTDTQYF. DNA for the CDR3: TGTGCCAGCAGTCAGACAGATACGCAGTATTTT.

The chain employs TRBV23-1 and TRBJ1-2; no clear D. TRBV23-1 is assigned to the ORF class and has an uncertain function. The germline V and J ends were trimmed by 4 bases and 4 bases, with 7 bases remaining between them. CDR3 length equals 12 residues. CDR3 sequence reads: CASSPQIYGYTF. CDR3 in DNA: TGCGCCAGCAGTCCACAGATCTATGGCTACACCTTC.

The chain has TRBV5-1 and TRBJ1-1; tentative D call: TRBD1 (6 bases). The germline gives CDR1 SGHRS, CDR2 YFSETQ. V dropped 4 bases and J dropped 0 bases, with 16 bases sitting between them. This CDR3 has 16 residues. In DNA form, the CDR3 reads TGCGCCAGCAGCGCTGGGAAACAGGGATTGAACACTGAAGCTTTCTTT. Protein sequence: CASSAGKQGLNTEAFF.

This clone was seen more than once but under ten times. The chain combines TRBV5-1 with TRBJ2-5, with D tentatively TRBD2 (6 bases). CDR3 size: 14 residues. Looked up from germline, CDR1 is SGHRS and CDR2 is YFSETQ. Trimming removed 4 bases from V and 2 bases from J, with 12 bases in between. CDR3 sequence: CASSTGRGQETQYF. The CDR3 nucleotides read TGCGCCAGCAGCACGGGACGGGGGCAAGAGACCCAGTACTTC.

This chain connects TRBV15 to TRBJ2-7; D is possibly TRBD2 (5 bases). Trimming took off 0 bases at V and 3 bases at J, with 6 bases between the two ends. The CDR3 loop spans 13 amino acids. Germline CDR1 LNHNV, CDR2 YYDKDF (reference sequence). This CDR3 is CATSRDEGYEQYF. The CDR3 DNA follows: TGTGCCACCAGCAGAGATGAGGGCTACGAGCAGTACTTC.

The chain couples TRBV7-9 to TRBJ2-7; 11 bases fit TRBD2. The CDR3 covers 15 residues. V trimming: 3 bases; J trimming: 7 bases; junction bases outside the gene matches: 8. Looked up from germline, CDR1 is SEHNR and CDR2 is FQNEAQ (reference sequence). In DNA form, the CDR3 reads TGTGCCAGCAGCTTTCGTAGCGGGGGGGCGTGGGAGCAGTACTTC. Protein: CASSFRSGGAWEQYF.

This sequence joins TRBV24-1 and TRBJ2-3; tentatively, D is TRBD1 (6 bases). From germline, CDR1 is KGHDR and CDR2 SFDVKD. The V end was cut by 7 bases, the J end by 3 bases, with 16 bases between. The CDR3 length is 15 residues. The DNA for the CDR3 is TGTGCCACCAGCTCTATGGCAGGGGCAACAGATACGCAGTATTTT. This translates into CATSSMAGATDTQYF.

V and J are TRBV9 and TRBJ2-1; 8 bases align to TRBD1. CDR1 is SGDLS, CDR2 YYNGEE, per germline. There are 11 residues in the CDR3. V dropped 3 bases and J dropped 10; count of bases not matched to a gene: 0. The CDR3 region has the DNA TGTGCCAGCAGCGGGGACAGGGAGCAGTTCTTC. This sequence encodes CASSGDREQFF.

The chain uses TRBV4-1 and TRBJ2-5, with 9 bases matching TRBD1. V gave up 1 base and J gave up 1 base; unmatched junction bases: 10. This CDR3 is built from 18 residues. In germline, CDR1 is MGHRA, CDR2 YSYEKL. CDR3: CASSQGGPGQGIQETQYF. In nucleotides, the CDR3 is TGCGCCAGCAGCCAAGGAGGGCCGGGACAGGGTATCCAAGAGACCCAGTACTTC.

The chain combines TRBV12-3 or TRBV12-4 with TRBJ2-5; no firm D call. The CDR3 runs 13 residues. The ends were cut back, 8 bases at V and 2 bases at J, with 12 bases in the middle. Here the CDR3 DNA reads TGTGCCAGCTTAGTTGACGGGCAAGAGACCCAGTACTTC. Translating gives CASLVDGQETQYF.

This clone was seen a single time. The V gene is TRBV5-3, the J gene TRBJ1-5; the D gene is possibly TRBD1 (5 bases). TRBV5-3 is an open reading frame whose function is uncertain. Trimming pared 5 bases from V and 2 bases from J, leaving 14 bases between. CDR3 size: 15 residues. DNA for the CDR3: TGTGCCAGAAGGTTTACAGGCCTTGGCAATCAGCCCCAGCATTTT. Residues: CARRFTGLGNQPQHF.

The CDR3 nucleotides read TGTGCCAGCAGTTTAATTGGGACTCAGCAGTACTTC. It translates to CASSLIGTQQYF. This chain connects TRBV28 to TRBJ2-7, with D perhaps matching TRBD2 (6 bases). CDR3 length: 12 amino acids. V was shortened by 2 bases and J by 8 bases, with 10 bases between the two germline ends. Per germline, CDR1 MDHEN and CDR2 SYDVKM.